The entry below describes one T cell receptor beta chain. Its matching antigen is unknown. The sample originates from a study of T-cell memory formation after mild COVID-19. Overall study context: TCR clusters were mostly confined to one donor each. Study outcomes and limitations: Clones contracting over day 15 to 85 were CD4/CD8 balanced, with later expanders leaning CD4+. Contracting CD8+ clones were enriched in EMRA, CD4+ mainly in CM and EM.

CDR3 length: 11 amino acids. Trimming stripped 0 bases from V and 7 bases from J, with 6 bases between. Germline assignment: CDR1 DFQATT and CDR2 SNEGSKA (reference sequence). Constant-segment primers served in 5'RACE that generated TCR alpha and TCR beta cDNA libraries bearing sample barcodes and UMIs. One entry per CDR3 protein, called by TCRdb with MiXCR from the 5' RACE reads. Counted here are about 150,000 distinct CDR3 sequences, over 10% occurring once; the ten biggest clones make up approximately 3.6%. Source material: PBMCs or a T cell subset sorted from them (not recorded which). This clonotype was obtained from a man between 18 and 35 years old who had mild COVID-19 (a few samples of this study predate the infection). Cell type and time point are not known. V usage is TRBV20-1 and J usage is TRBJ1-1, with D unresolved. The CDR3, as DNA: TGCAGTGCTAGAGAGGTCAGTGAAGCTTTCTTT. Amino acids: CSAREVSEAFF.